Below, one T cell receptor (beta chain) is given with its context. This sample is part of a study of blood T cell repertoires in COVID-19. Study-wide context: The United States, Italy and Spain were the sources of the acute and convalescent COVID-19 samples.

The germline V gene encodes CDR1 LGHDT and CDR2 YNNKEL (reference sequence). CDR3 length equals 14 residues. V gave up 6 bases and J gave up 2 bases, with 11 bases separating them. It was during active infection that Seattle patients were enrolled and then longitudinally followed. The data were produced by immunoSEQ multiplex PCR, yet TCRdb's version contains in-frame clones alone and is incomplete. The sample holds roughly 320,000 clones, roughly 91% seen once. The sequence derives from a woman in her twenties or thirties with COVID-19, enrolled during active disease. Input material: peripheral blood. The rearrangement uses TRBV3-1 (or the pseudogene TRBV3-2) and TRBJ1-3, with D tentatively TRBD1 (6 bases). The chain's CDR3 is CASSHDRTGNTIYF. In DNA, the CDR3 is TGTGCCAGCAGTCATGACAGGACTGGAAACACCATATATTTT.